This TCR beta chain was sequenced in a study of pediatric ulcerative colitis. Data came from immunoSEQ multiplex PCR; TCRdb stores just in-frame clones and leaves some out. The sample consists of under 50,000 clones, 60% to 85% of them appearing once. Rectal tissue came from one to two pinch biopsies taken at colonoscopy. A word on this clone: As yet, its antigen is unknown.

Overall study results and limits: Rectal pinch biopsies may have included blood-derived T cells, especially in patients with overt colitis. Rectal repertoires separated controls, mild-moderate and acute severe colitis. A couple of patients' blood samples yielded substantially fewer templates.

CDR1 and CDR2 from the germline V gene are SGHTA and FQGNSA. This CDR3 is built from 15 residues. The ends were cut back, 5 bases at V and 4 bases at J, with 12 bases in the middle. This TCR derives from a girl aged 5 to 17 with moderate ulcerative colitis. Sequenced sample: gut tissue. The chain couples TRBV7-2 to TRBJ1-6, with TRBD1 as a possible D gene (5 bases). The CDR3 DNA reads TGTGCCAGCAGCCCTTTACAGGTGTATAATTCACCCCTCCACTTT. This gives the protein CASSPLQVYNSPLHF.